Listed below are T cell receptor beta chains from one sample, sequenced in a study of CD8 T cells in ankylosing spondylitis. MiXCR was run by TCRdb on the 5' RACE reads, yielding one entry per CDR3 protein. Here the sample spans a few hundred thousand distinct CDR3 sequences, around 24% being singletons. The source material was blood, either unsorted or a sorted T cell fraction (not recorded which). All receptors derive from a male donor with ankylosing spondylitis. CDR3s include the opening cysteine and the closing phenylalanine or tryptophan. A D gene is named only where the DNA matches it firmly. Not every row has a clone size; where given, it reads once, few, many or a size class.

NA	TRBV28	TRBJ2-2	NA	TGTGCCAGCAGTTTATGGGCAGCGAACACCGGGGAGCTGTTTTTT	CASSLWAANTGELFF
NA	TRBV7-6	TRBJ1-5	NA	TGTGCCAGCAGCAACCTGGGACCCAATCAGCCCCAGCATTTT	CASSNLGPNQPQHF
NA	TRBV7-8	TRBJ1-2	few	TGTGCCAGCAGCTTAACAGGGATCATCCGTAGTAACTATGGCTACACCTTC	CASSLTGIIRSNYGYTF
NA	TRBV20-1	TRBJ2-5	few	TGCAGTGCCGAGAGAGAGGAGACCCAGTACTTC	CSAEREETQYF
NA	TRBV3-1	TRBJ2-1	few	TGTGCCAGCAGCCAATCGAGGGCCCGCAATGAGCAGTTCTTC	CASSQSRARNEQFF
NA	TRBV7-2	TRBJ1-6	few	TGTGCCAGCAGCCGTTCGACAAGGGGCCAAGGGAATTCACCCCTCCACTTT	CASSRSTRGQGNSPLHF
NA	TRBV7-9	TRBJ1-1	many	TGTGCCAGCAGCTTAGGGGGGCCGAACACTGAAGCTTTCTTT	CASSLGGPNTEAFF
NA	TRBV7-2	TRBJ2-5	NA	TGTGCCAGCACCTGGGGTGATAGTCGGGAGACCCAGTACTTC	CASTWGDSRETQYF
NA	TRBV28	TRBJ2-5	few	TGTGCCACCCATCCACGAGGGGACACCCAAGAGACCCAGTACTTC	CATHPRGDTQETQYF
NA	TRBV10-3	TRBJ2-3	NA	TGTGCCATCGCAGTCGACCCTCGCGGCACTGATACGCAGTATTTT	CAIAVDPRGTDTQYF
NA	TRBV5-6	TRBJ1-5	NA	TGTGCCAGCAGCTTGGAGGAGCGTCAGCCCCAGCATTTT	CASSLEERQPQHF
TRBD1	TRBV11-2	TRBJ1-1	few	TGTGCCAGCAGCTTAGATGGGACAGGGAACACTGAAGCTTTCTTT	CASSLDGTGNTEAFF
NA	TRBV20-1	TRBJ2-5	NA	TGCAGTGCTGGGTTCCGCGAGACCCAGTACTTC	CSAGFRETQYF
NA	TRBV5-6	TRBJ1-1	few	TGTGCCAGCAGCTACCCCCGGAGACCGAACACTGAAGCTTTCTTT	CASSYPRRPNTEAFF
TRBD1	TRBV7-8	TRBJ1-1	many	TGTGCCAGCAGACCCGGGACAGAGAACACTGAAGCTTTCTTT	CASRPGTENTEAFF
NA	TRBV28	TRBJ1-2	NA	TGTGCCAGCAAAAACGGCGGGGAGCCTAACTATGGCTACACCTTC	CASKNGGEPNYGYTF
NA	TRBV29-1	TRBJ2-2	few	TGCAGCGCCAACGTACAGGCCCGGGGGGAGCTGTTTTTT	CSANVQARGELFF
NA	TRBV9	TRBJ2-1	few	TGTGCCAGCAGCCCCCGGACTGTCTACAATGAGCAGTTCTTC	CASSPRTVYNEQFF
NA	TRBV7-9	TRBJ2-7	NA	TGTGCCAGCAGCTTAGACGGGCCAGCTGCACCCTACGAGCAGTACTTC	CASSLDGPAAPYEQYF
NA	TRBV20-1	TRBJ1-4	NA	TGCAGTGCTAGAGATGAAGGGCAGACTCGAAAACTGTTTTTT	CSARDEGQTRKLFF
TRBD2	TRBV10-3	TRBJ2-5	NA	TGTGCCATCAGTGGTAGCGGGAGCCAAGAGACCCAGTACTTC	CAISGSGSQETQYF
TRBD2	TRBV12-5	TRBJ2-3	few	TGTGCTAGTGGTTGGGGGGGAACTACAGATACGCAGTATTTT	CASGWGGTTDTQYF
NA	TRBV7-6	TRBJ2-7	NA	TGTGCCAGCAGCTTAGGGGGATTCCGCCCCTACGAGCAGTACTTC	CASSLGGFRPYEQYF
NA	TRBV5-5	TRBJ2-2	few	TGTGCCAGCAGCTTAGCCCCCTACACCGGGGAGCTGTTTTTT	CASSLAPYTGELFF
NA	TRBV29-1	TRBJ2-3	NA	TGCAGCGTTGAAGGTCCGGGGGCGAGTGATACGCAGTATTTT	CSVEGPGASDTQYF
TRBD1	TRBV20-1	TRBJ2-7	NA	TGCAGTGCTGGCCGGGACAGGGCTGGAGAGCAGTACTTC	CSAGRDRAGEQYF
TRBD1	TRBV7-9	TRBJ2-5	NA	TGTGCCAGCAGCATACGGACAGGGACGATACAGACCCAGTACTTC	CASSIRTGTIQTQYF
TRBD2	TRBV29-1	TRBJ2-1	few	TGCAGCGTTGTGAGCGGGGGCAAGTACAATGAGCAGTTCTTC	CSVVSGGKYNEQFF
TRBD2	TRBV29-1	TRBJ2-1	few	TGCAGCGTTGTATCCCCTAAGGGAGGGTACGGGGGTGAGCAGTTCTTC	CSVVSPKGGYGGEQFF
NA	TRBV7-3	TRBJ2-3	NA	TGTGCCAGCGGTAAAGGGGGTGACACAGATACGCAGTATTTT	CASGKGGDTDTQYF
NA	TRBV5-1	TRBJ1-5	NA	TGCGCCAGCAGCTCCGATGGGCAGGGCGGTTTGCCCCAGCATTTT	CASSSDGQGGLPQHF
NA	TRBV7-3	TRBJ2-2	few	TGTGCCAGCAGCTTAGAAGGGGGTCTAGGCACCGGGGAGCTGTTTTTT	CASSLEGGLGTGELFF
NA	TRBV20-1	TRBJ2-7	NA	TGCAGTGCCCCAGCGGGACAGTTTACGGCGCAGTACTTC	CSAPAGQFTAQYF
NA	TRBV7-9	TRBJ2-3	NA	TGTGCCAGCAGCCCATCACCTCGGGACACAGATACGCAGTATTTT	CASSPSPRDTDTQYF
NA	TRBV5-6	TRBJ2-1	NA	TGTGCCAGCAGCCCCCCTTACACTAGTTCCGATGAGCAGTTCTTC	CASSPPYTSSDEQFF
NA	TRBV6-2/TRBV6-3	TRBJ2-7	few	TGTGCCAGCAGTTACGGAAGAAGGGCAGGAGACTACGAGCAGTACTTC	CASSYGRRAGDYEQYF
NA	TRBV7-2	TRBJ2-7	NA	TGTGCCAGCAGCTCCCCGGGGCGGAGCGAGCAGTACTTC	CASSSPGRSEQYF
NA	TRBV6-5	TRBJ2-7	NA	TGTGCCAGCAGTTACGGCTGGAGGCAGGGGACCTACGAGCAGTACTTC	CASSYGWRQGTYEQYF
TRBD1	TRBV20-1	TRBJ1-5	NA	TGCAGTGCTAGATCGGCAGGGGGCTATAGCAATCAGCCCCAGCATTTT	CSARSAGGYSNQPQHF
TRBD2	TRBV5-1	TRBJ2-5	few	TGCGCCAGCAGCTTGGGGACTAGCGGCCCACTCCAAGAGACCCAGTACTTC	CASSLGTSGPLQETQYF
NA	TRBV29-1	TRBJ2-7	few	TGCAGCGTTCTACAGGGAGGTGATGGCTACGAGCAGTACTTC	CSVLQGGDGYEQYF
TRBD2	TRBV18	TRBJ2-1	NA	TGTGCCAGCTCACCATCAGCGGGAAACTACAATGAGCAGTTCTTC	CASSPSAGNYNEQFF
TRBD2	TRBV24-1	TRBJ2-3	NA	TGTGCCACCAGTGAGCGGACTAGCGGGGGGAGCACAGATACGCAGTATTTT	CATSERTSGGSTDTQYF
TRBD2	TRBV5-5	TRBJ2-1	NA	TGTGCCAGCAGCCCGGGACTAGCGGGAGTCGTTTACAATGAGCAGTTCTTC	CASSPGLAGVVYNEQFF
NA	TRBV20-1	TRBJ1-5	NA	TGCAGTGTTCTACCAGAGGGGGGGATCAATCAGCCCCAGCATTTT	CSVLPEGGINQPQHF
NA	TRBV29-1	TRBJ1-2	many	TGCAGCGTGATCGTACAACAGGGAATTCATGGCTACACCTTC	CSVIVQQGIHGYTF
NA	TRBV12-3/TRBV12-4	TRBJ2-2	few	TGTGCCAGTGGACAGTTAGCAACCGGGGAGCTGTTTTTT	CASGQLATGELFF
NA	TRBV12-3/TRBV12-4	TRBJ2-4	few	TGTGCCAGCAGCCACCAGGGAAACATTCAGTACTTC	CASSHQGNIQYF
TRBD2	TRBV7-9	TRBJ2-1	NA	TGTGCCAGCAGCTTAGATGTAGCGGGAGAAATATATGAGCAGTTCTTC	CASSLDVAGEIYEQFF
NA	TRBV24-1	TRBJ1-1	NA	TGTGCCACCAATACCCCCCCGGGACAGAACACTGAAGCTTTCTTT	CATNTPPGQNTEAFF
TRBD2	TRBV20-1	TRBJ2-1	NA	TGCAGTGCTAGAGACTTTCTGCTAGCGGGAGGTCCCCGGCAGTTCTTC	CSARDFLLAGGPRQFF
TRBD1	TRBV7-2	TRBJ2-7	few	TGTGCCAGCAGGCTTAGGGGAACAGGGGATCTGTACTTC	CASRLRGTGDLYF